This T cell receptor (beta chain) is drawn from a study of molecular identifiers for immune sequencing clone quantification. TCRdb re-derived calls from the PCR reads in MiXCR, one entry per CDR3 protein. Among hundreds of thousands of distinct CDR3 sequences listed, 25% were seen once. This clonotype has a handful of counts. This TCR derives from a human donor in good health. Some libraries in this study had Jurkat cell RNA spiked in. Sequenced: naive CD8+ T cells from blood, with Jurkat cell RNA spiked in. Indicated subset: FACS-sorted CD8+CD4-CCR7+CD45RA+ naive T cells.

CDR3 amino acids: CASTPLMGSGGYTF. Here the CDR3 DNA reads TGTGCCAGCACTCCTTTGATGGGTAGCGGCGGCTACACCTTC. The chain employs TRBV12-3 or TRBV12-4 and TRBJ1-2, with D unclear. CDR3 length: 14 residues. Trimming left V 7 bases short and J 8 bases short, with 20 bases between.